Below are 26 T cell receptor beta chains sequenced from a single sample in a study of identical twins. One entry per CDR3 protein, called by TCRdb with MiXCR from the 5' RACE reads. In the table there are about 890,000 distinct CDR3 sequences, 9% to 15% of which are singletons. Another study also made use of these data, one on yellow fever vaccine responses in identical twins.

Sequenced input: PBMCs. The receptor source for this set is a woman younger than 30 in good health.

This clonotype has a handful of counts. The chain links TRBV20-1 to TRBJ2-3, with D possibly called TRBD1 or TRBD2 (5 bases each). The CDR3 extends over 14 amino acids. The V and J ends lost 3 bases and 4 bases respectively, with 14 bases between them. Germline values: CDR1 DFQATT, CDR2 SNEGSKA (reference sequence). CDR3 DNA sequence: TGCAGTGCTAGTCGGGGCAGGCTTGCAGATACGCAGTATTTT. This gives the protein CSASRGRLADTQYF.

This sequence joins TRBV18 and TRBJ2-2; the D gene is possibly TRBD2 (5 bases). CDR3 length: 15 amino acids. V was cut by 6 bases and J by 3 bases, with 14 bases left in between. From germline, CDR1 is KGHSH and CDR2 LQKENI. In DNA, the CDR3 is TGTGCCAGCTCGCCCGGGTCGCGGGACACCGGGGAGCTGTTTTTT. Translating gives CASSPGSRDTGELFF. The full variable domain, in which reference TRBV18 and TRBJ2-2 provide the parts outside the CDR3, is NAGVMQNPRHLVRRRGQEARLRCSPMKGHSHVYWYRQLPEEGLKFMVYLQKENIIDESGMPKERFSAEFPKEGPSILRIQQVVRGDSAAYFCASSPGSRDTGELFFGEGSRLTVL.

This clonotype was found a few times. The chain combines TRBV5-1 with TRBJ2-5; D not certain. V lost 1 base, J lost 6 bases, and 16 bases lay in between. CDR1 SGHRS and CDR2 YFSETQ come from the germline V gene. This CDR3 spans 15 amino acids. The CDR3 reads CASSLTLQGWKTQYF. DNA for the CDR3: TGCGCCAGCAGCTTGACTTTACAAGGGTGGAAGACCCAGTACTTC.

This clonotype was recorded a few times. The genes are TRBV7-9 and TRBJ2-7, with 10 positions matching TRBD1. CDR1 and CDR2 from the germline V gene are SEHNR and FQNEAQ (reference sequence). The CDR3 totals 15 residues. Trimming at V came to 4 bases and at J to 4 bases, leaving 7 bases not matched to a gene. The CDR3 bases are TGTGCCAGCAGCTCCGACAGGGGGCAAAGGTACGAGCAGTACTTC. It translates to CASSSDRGQRYEQYF.

The sample holds a few counts of this clonotype. The gene calls are TRBV5-1 and TRBJ2-1, with a weak D call TRBD2 (6 bases). This CDR3 is 16 amino acids long. The V end lost 1 base, the J end lost 4 bases, and 15 bases lay between the germline ends. The germline CDR1 and CDR2 sequences are SGHRS and YFSETQ. CDR3 in DNA: TGCGCCAGCAGCTTGTCCCCTAGCGCCGGGTACAATGAGCAGTTCTTC. Amino acid sequence: CASSLSPSAGYNEQFF.

J is TRBJ2-2 and V is TRBV7-2; a weak D match, TRBD1 (5 bases). Trimming stripped 2 bases from V and 7 bases from J, with 14 bases between. Germline lookup yields CDR1 SGHTA and CDR2 FQGNSA. The CDR3 sequence is 15 residues long. The CDR3: CASSLWRRENGELFF. The CDR3 DNA reads TGTGCCAGCAGCTTATGGCGCAGGGAAAACGGGGAGCTGTTTTTT.

The chain is built from TRBV6-5 and TRBJ2-5; TRBD1 is a possible D gene (6 bases). The V end lost 4 bases, the J end lost 7 bases, and 22 bases lay between the germline ends. The germline gives CDR1 MNHEY, CDR2 SVGAGI. CDR3 length: 16 residues. CDR3 bases: TGTGCCAGCAGTTCCCTTCCGGGACACGGGCCGGGGACCCAGTACTTC. It encodes CASSSLPGHGPGTQYF.

This clonotype has a handful of counts. The chain couples TRBV20-1 to TRBJ2-2; 8 bases match TRBD2. The CDR3 runs to 14 residues. V trimming: 6 bases; J trimming: 5 bases; junction bases outside the gene matches: 8. CDR1 is DFQATT and CDR2 is SNEGSKA in the germline V gene (reference sequence). DNA for the CDR3: TGCAGTGCCCTAGGACTAGCTGGGACCGGGGAGCTGTTTTTT. It is translated as CSALGLAGTGELFF.

The chain carries TRBV7-9 and TRBJ2-7, with TRBD1 matching 9 bases. The CDR3 runs 17 residues. Trimming removed 4 bases from V and 4 bases from J; junction bases left unmatched: 14. CDR1 is SEHNR and CDR2 is FQNEAQ in the germline V gene (reference sequence). The CDR3 loop is CASSSGQGFFFEYEQYF. DNA of the CDR3: TGTGCCAGCAGCTCGGGACAGGGTTTTTTTTTCGAGTACGAGCAGTACTTC.

The V and J genes are TRBV10-3 and TRBJ2-1; D is ambiguous. The CDR3 length is 12 residues. V lost 1 base to trimming and J lost 10 bases, with 8 bases between them. Germline V gives CDR1 ENHRY, CDR2 SYGVKD. Written as DNA, the CDR3 is TGTGCCATCAGTGAGTACGAAAAAGAGCAGTTCTTC. It specifies CAISEYEKEQFF.

This clonotype was detected a few times. J is TRBJ2-1 and V is TRBV7-9; possibly TRBD2 for D (6 bases). The ends were cut back, 1 base at V and 6 bases at J, with 10 bases in the middle. CDR3 length: 14 amino acids. Germline CDR1 SEHNR, CDR2 FQNEAQ (reference sequence). The CDR3 DNA reads as TGTGCCAGCAGCTTAGTCTTGGGGGGCAATGAGCAGTTCTTC. It codes for CASSLVLGGNEQFF.

This clonotype has only a few counts. The chain has TRBV6-1 and TRBJ2-1; TRBD2 aligns across 9 bases. The CDR3 has 16 residues. CDR1 and CDR2 from the germline V gene are MNHNS and SASEGT. J was trimmed by 15 bases and V by 4 bases; bases with no gene match: 19. This CDR3 reads CASSGEPLGRGGPRFF. CDR3 nucleotides: TGTGCCAGCAGTGGAGAACCTCTTGGGCGGGGGGGCCCGCGGTTCTTC.

The chain employs TRBV12-3 or TRBV12-4 and TRBJ2-1; D tentatively reads TRBD1 or TRBD2 (5 bases each). V shed 5 bases and J shed 1 base, with 9 bases lying between them. The CDR3 has 14 amino acids. Written as DNA, the CDR3 is TGTGCCAGCAGTATCAGGGAGTCCTACAATGAGCAGTTCTTC. Protein product: CASSIRESYNEQFF.

V usage is TRBV20-1 and J usage is TRBJ2-7; TRBD1 might be the D (5 bases). Germline CDR1 reads DFQATT; CDR2 reads SNEGSKA (reference sequence). This CDR3 has 11 residues. Between the trimmed V and J ends, which lost 3 bases and 5 bases, there was a span of 8 bases. CDR3 coding DNA: TGCAGTGCTAGCAGGGCCCACGAGCAGTACGTC. This translates into CSASRAHEQYV.

The rearrangement joins TRBV5-6 to TRBJ2-7, with D unclear. CDR1 SGHDT and CDR2 YYEEEE come from the germline V gene. V dropped 0 bases and J dropped 5 bases, with 3 bases sitting between them. This CDR3 comprises 11 residues. The CDR3 coding sequence is TGTGCCAGCAGCTTGGACCACGAGCAGTACTTC. This gives the protein CASSLDHEQYF.

This clonotype has a handful of counts. The rearrangement uses TRBV7-2 and TRBJ2-1; tentative D call: TRBD2 (6 bases). The CDR3 contains 12 residues. The V gene's germline CDR1 is SGHTA and CDR2 FQGNSA. The ends were cut back, 2 bases at V and 8 bases at J, with 7 bases in the middle. DNA for the CDR3: TGTGCCAGCAGCTTAATAGCGGATGAGCAGTTCTTC. Protein sequence: CASSLIADEQFF. The entire variable domain, with the rest obtained from reference TRBV7-2 and TRBJ2-1, is as follows: GAGVSQSPSNKVTEKGKDVELRCDPISGHTALYWYRQSLGQGLEFLIYFQGNSAPDKSGLPSDRFSAERTGGSVSTLTIQRTQQEDSAVYLCASSLIADEQFFGPGTRLTVL.

In its sample, this clonotype was seen many times. The rearrangement links TRBV12-3 or TRBV12-4 to TRBJ1-1; D is unclear. Trimming took off 6 bases at V and 7 bases at J, with 15 bases between the two ends. The CDR3 runs 13 residues. CDR3 nucleotide sequence: TGTGCCAGCAGCCGACCCCCGTCGGGTGAAGCTTTCTTT. Translation: CASSRPPSGEAFF.

This clonotype was seen repeatedly, ten times or more. The rearrangement joins TRBV12-3 or TRBV12-4 to TRBJ2-4, with 10 bases fitting TRBD2. Trimming cost V 6 bases and J 1 base; bases outside gene matches: 9. The CDR3 covers 17 residues. The CDR3 DNA reads TGTGCCAGCAGCCCCCCCAGCGGGAGGGTGGCCAAAAACATTCAGTACTTC. This sequence encodes CASSPPSGRVAKNIQYF.

V gene TRBV5-4 combines with J gene TRBJ2-6; TRBD2 aligns across 13 bases. The ends lost 5 bases at V and 0 bases at J; junction bases unmatched: 2. Per germline, CDR1 SGHNT and CDR2 YYREEE (reference sequence). This CDR3 spans 17 amino acids. The CDR3 region has the DNA TGTGCCAGCAGATGGACTAGCGGGAGCTCTGGGGCCAACGTCCTGACTTTC. Amino acid sequence: CASRWTSGSSGANVLTF. Supplemented by reference TRBV5-4 and TRBJ2-6, the full variable domain reads ETGVTQSPTHLIKTRGQQVTLRCSSQSGHNTVSWYQQALGQGPQFIFQYYREEENGRGNFPPRFSGLQFPNYSSELNVNALELDDSALYLCASRWTSGSSGANVLTFGAGSRLTVL.

This clonotype was picked up many times. The gene calls are TRBV12-5 and TRBJ1-5; weak D call: TRBD1 (5 bases). The CDR3 sequence is 16 residues long. Between the trimmed V and J ends, which lost 3 bases and 1 base, there was a span of 13 bases. The V gene's germline CDR1 is LGHNT and CDR2 FRNRAP. The CDR3 region has the DNA TGTGCTAGTGGTTTCAAAACGGGACGGAGCAATCAGCCCCAGCATTTT. Its protein product is CASGFKTGRSNQPQHF.

There are many counts of this clonotype. The chain recombines TRBV10-3 with TRBJ2-3; no reliable D call. CDR1 is ENHRY and CDR2 is SYGVKD in the germline V gene. V lost 6 bases to trimming and J lost 3 bases, with 7 bases between them. The CDR3 totals 12 residues. The CDR3 DNA is TGTGCCATCAGGGGCGATACAGATACGCAGTATTTT. This translates into CAIRGDTDTQYF.

The J gene is TRBJ1-1, the V gene TRBV12-2. TRBV12-2 is a pseudogene segment. CDR3 length: 15 residues. The CDR3 DNA reads as TGTGCAAGTCGCTTAGGGAGGGAGACGAACACTGAAGCTTTCTTT. Protein sequence: CASRLGRETNTEAFF.

The chain uses TRBV6-1 and TRBJ1-5, with no clear D. Germline lookup yields CDR1 MNHNS and CDR2 SASEGT. The length of the CDR3 is 14 residues. Trimming pared 6 bases from V and 4 bases from J, leaving 13 bases between. The DNA for the CDR3 is TGTGCCAGCAGCCAACAACTAGGGAATCAGCCCCAGCATTTT. Its protein is CASSQQLGNQPQHF.

This chain uses TRBV5-1 with TRBJ2-3; 9 bases agree with TRBD2. The CDR3 length is 15 residues. V shed 6 bases, J shed 7 bases, and the junction held 12 bases outside the gene matches. Germline values: CDR1 SGHRS, CDR2 YFSETQ. CDR3 region: CASTSGSGGMYTQYF. The CDR3, as DNA: TGCGCCAGCACCTCTGGTAGCGGGGGAATGTATACGCAGTATTTT. The whole variable domain, remainder taken from reference TRBV5-1 and TRBJ2-3, is KAGVTQTPRYLIKTRGQQVTLSCSPISGHRSVSWYQQTPGQGLQFLFEYFSETQRNKGNFPGRFSGRQFSNSRSEMNVSTLELGDSALYLCASTSGSGGMYTQYFGPGTRLTVL.

This clonotype has at least ten counts. The conserved phenylalanine or tryptophan normally closing the CDR3 is absent here, so this likely arose from a read error. It is unclear where the CDR3 begins or ends on the DNA, so no DNA is shown, and the CDR3 is as TCRdb lists it. The chain has TRBV12-3 or TRBV12-4 and TRBJ2-1; TRBD2, the D gene given by the table, was not confirmed from the DNA. Counting both end residues, the CDR3 totals 16 amino acids. The CDR3 region is CASSTEQPGTSGRGVT.

This clonotype has just a few counts. This rearrangement joins TRBV20-1 to TRBJ2-1; D remains ambiguous. Trimming cost V 3 bases and J 9 bases, with 15 bases left between them. CDR3 length equals 13 residues. Germline-derived CDR1 and CDR2 are DFQATT and SNEGSKA (reference sequence). The CDR3 nucleotides read TGCAGTGCTAGGTGGAGCTCCCTCTCTGAGCAGTTCTTC. Its translation is CSARWSSLSEQFF.